The sequence of this T cell receptor (beta chain) was determined in a study of CXCR3-negative and CXCR3-positive naive CD8 T cells. Findings of the study overall: Against CXCR3-negative naive cells, CXCR3-positive naive cells showed more hydrophobic TRB CDR3s.

This CDR3 contains 13 residues. A remark on this clonotype: Its antigen is still unknown.

Through 5' RACE with UMI labels, the TRB cDNA libraries were prepared. TCRdb re-analyzed the 5' RACE reads; it lists each CDR3 protein once, without DNA. The sample table sets out over 95,000 distinct CDR3 sequences. The clonotype originates from a human donor in good health. Some clones in this sample may be carry-over from other donors' samples. The sequenced sample consisted of naive CXCR3+ CD8+ T cells from blood. Subset given: CD45RO-CCR7+CD27+CD95- naive CD8+ T cells expressing CXCR3 (TNR3+). The chain carries TRBV12-3 or TRBV12-4 and TRBJ2-7. The CDR3 loop reads CASSLARGSEQYF.